These 17 T cell receptor beta chains originate from one sample sequenced in a study of technical replicates of blood from several donors. Profiled with immunoSEQ multiplex PCR; TCRdb holds only in-frame clones, not every one. The table records about 100,000 clones, about 94% of them present only once. The sequenced material came from T cells isolated from PBMCs. These receptors were collected from a human donor in good health.

The chain couples TRBV6-1 to TRBJ2-7; TRBD2 agrees at 7 bases. The germline CDR1 and CDR2 sequences are MNHNS and SASEGT. The CDR3 has 13 amino acids. The ends lost 6 bases at V and 0 bases at J; junction bases unmatched: 2. This chain's CDR3 is CASRSGNSYEQYF. The CDR3 DNA reads as TGTGCCAGCAGGAGCGGGAACTCCTACGAGCAGTACTTC.

The chain joins TRBV5-1 to TRBJ1-1, with TRBD1 matching 8 bases. CDR3 length equals 14 residues. Germline lookup yields CDR1 SGHRS and CDR2 YFSETQ. After removal of 4 bases from V and 6 bases from J, the junction contained 8 bases not matched to a gene. CDR3 protein: CASSPRTGRAEAFF. Written as DNA, the CDR3 is TGCGCCAGCAGCCCGAGGACAGGGCGGGCTGAAGCTTTCTTT. The full variable domain, in which reference TRBV5-1 and TRBJ1-1 provide the parts outside the CDR3, is KAGVTQTPRYLIKTRGQQVTLSCSPISGHRSVSWYQQTPGQGLQFLFEYFSETQRNKGNFPGRFSGRQFSNSRSEMNVSTLELGDSALYLCASSPRTGRAEAFFGQGTRLTVV.

The chain links TRBV10-1 to TRBJ1-1, with D unresolved. This CDR3 is built from 16 residues. Germline CDR1 reads WNHNN; CDR2 reads SYGVQD (reference sequence). V was pared by 0 bases and J by 4 bases, with 15 bases between. The chain's CDR3 is CASSESLNPSSTEAFF. The CDR3 DNA follows: TGCGCCAGCAGTGAGTCGTTGAATCCCTCGAGCACTGAAGCTTTCTTT.

This chain links TRBV15 with TRBJ1-2; 9 positions agree with TRBD1. This CDR3 is 17 amino acids long. J was trimmed by 2 bases and V by 2 bases; bases with no gene match: 9. The germline gives CDR1 LNHNV, CDR2 YYDKDF (reference sequence). This CDR3 reads CATSRNRDRVVNYGYTF. The CDR3 nucleotides are TGTGCCACCAGCAGAAACCGGGACAGGGTTGTGAACTATGGCTACACCTTC.

V and J are TRBV5-1 and TRBJ2-5; a possible D gene is TRBD1 (6 bases). Matching the DNA end better, TRBJ2-7 makes the J call doubtful. The CDR3 extends over 16 amino acids. In germline, CDR1 is SGHRS, CDR2 YFSETQ. This CDR3 is CASSLVLRGGKHEQYF. The CDR3 DNA is TGCGCCAGCAGCTTGGTCCTCAGGGGTGGTAAGCACGAGCAGTACTTC.

This chain joins TRBV27 and TRBJ2-7; no clear D. This CDR3 comprises 14 residues. Trimming stripped 5 bases from V and 3 bases from J, with 14 bases between. Per the germline V gene, CDR1 is MNHEY and CDR2 is SMNVEV (reference sequence). DNA of the CDR3: TGTGCCAGCAGTGTCACGGAGAGCCACTACGAGCAGTACTTC. Amino acids: CASSVTESHYEQYF.

This sequence joins TRBV5-5 and TRBJ1-4; no clear D gene. Germline CDR1 reads SGHKS; CDR2 reads YYEKEE (reference sequence). This CDR3 spans 13 amino acids. V lost 1 base and J lost 8, with 9 bases in between. The CDR3 nucleotides read TGTGCCAGCAGCTTGTGGGGAGGCGAAAAACTGTTTTTT. Its protein is CASSLWGGEKLFF. The full variable domain, rest sourced from reference TRBV5-5 and TRBJ1-4, is DAGVTQSPTHLIKTRGQQVTLRCSPISGHKSVSWYQQVLGQGPQFIFQYYEKEERGRGNFPDRFSARQFPNYSSELNVNALLLGDSALYLCASSLWGGEKLFFGSGTQLSVL.

The genes are TRBV6-1 and TRBJ2-5; 8 bases fit TRBD1. CDR3 length: 11 residues. V gave up 11 bases and J gave up 5 bases; unmatched junction bases: 4. Germline CDR1 and CDR2: MNHNS and SASEGT. CDR3 amino acids: CACRTGETQYF. The DNA for the CDR3 is TGTGCCTGCCGGACAGGGGAGACCCAGTACTTC.

The chain couples TRBV10-3 to TRBJ2-7; D is uncertain. There are 13 residues in the CDR3. Germline lookup yields CDR1 ENHRY and CDR2 SYGVKD. Trimming removed 3 bases at V and 3 bases at J, with 9 bases between. The CDR3 region is CAISETENYEQYF. CDR3 bases: TGTGCCATCAGTGAAACCGAGAACTACGAGCAGTACTTC.

J is TRBJ1-5 and V is TRBV30; D possibly corresponds to TRBD1 (6 bases). The length of the CDR3 is 13 residues. CDR1 GTSNPN and CDR2 SVGIG come from the germline V gene (reference sequence). V was pared by 1 base and J by 6 bases, with 10 bases between. In nucleotides, the CDR3 is TGTGCCTGGAGTGCAGGGGTGATTCAGCCCCAGCATTTT. Residues: CAWSAGVIQPQHF.

The rearrangement links TRBV7-9 to TRBJ2-7; 9 bases are shared with TRBD1. Losses at the gene ends were 4 bases for V and 0 bases for J; bases not matched to a gene: 4. This CDR3 has 15 amino acids. CDR1 SEHNR and CDR2 FQNEAQ come from the germline V gene (reference sequence). The DNA of the CDR3 is TGTGCCAGCAGCTCGACAGGGGGAACCTCCTACGAGCAGTACTTC. This translates into CASSSTGGTSYEQYF.

The genes are TRBV2 and TRBJ1-4; no firm D call. In germline, CDR1 is SNHLY, CDR2 FYNNEI. CDR3 size: 14 residues. Between the trimmed V and J ends, which lost 7 bases and 0 bases, there was a span of 9 bases. As DNA, the CDR3 is TGTGCCAGCATGATAGTTGCAACTAATGAAAAACTGTTTTTT. Translating it yields CASMIVATNEKLFF.

The chain joins TRBV27 to TRBJ1-5, with D hard to call. The CDR3 loop spans 16 amino acids. Germline V gives CDR1 MNHEY, CDR2 SMNVEV (reference sequence). V was clipped by 2 bases and J by 0 bases, with 11 bases between them. The CDR3 DNA reads as TGTGCCAGCAGTTTAACGGGGATATATAGCAATCAGCCCCAGCATTTT. It yields the protein CASSLTGIYSNQPQHF.

The chain recombines TRBV4-1 with TRBJ2-1; D not resolved. The CDR3 extends over 13 amino acids. Germline V gene lookup returns CDR1 MGHRA and CDR2 YSYEKL. Trimming took 0 bases from V and 7 from J, leaving 7 bases between them. The CDR3 loop reads CASSQDPGNEQFF. The DNA of the CDR3 is TGCGCCAGCAGCCAAGATCCCGGGAATGAGCAGTTCTTC.

The CDR3 loop reads CASKHSGRAYNEQFF. CDR3 nucleotide sequence: TGTGCCAGCAAACATAGCGGGAGGGCCTACAATGAGCAGTTCTTC. This chain links TRBV14 with TRBJ2-1, with 11 bases aligning to TRBD2. The CDR3 covers 15 residues. Germline CDR1 SGHDN, CDR2 FVKESK. The junction had 4 bases not matched to a gene; V was cut back by 7 bases and J by 2 bases.

This chain connects TRBV27 to TRBJ2-7; TRBD2 might be the D (5 bases). The CDR3 is made up of 12 amino acids. The V gene lost 1 base and the J gene lost 6 bases, with 7 bases spanning the gap. Germline V lookup: CDR1 MNHEY, CDR2 SMNVEV (reference sequence). In DNA, the CDR3 is TGTGCCAGCAGTTTATTGGGGAGCGAGCAGTACTTC. The encoded protein is CASSLLGSEQYF.

The chain carries TRBV5-4 and TRBJ1-4; D perhaps matches TRBD1 (6 bases). Germline lookup yields CDR1 SGHNT and CDR2 YYREEE (reference sequence). V was cut by 4 bases and J by 3 bases, with 13 bases left in between. The CDR3 extends over 15 amino acids. Written as DNA, the CDR3 is TGTGCCAGCAGCCATTCCGCAGGGGCTAATGAAAAACTGTTTTTT. It codes for CASSHSAGANEKLFF.